The TCR beta chain under discussion was sequenced for a study of shared clonotypes between healthy human individuals. Whole-study findings and limits: Naive subsets generally exceeded memory subsets in estimated richness.

Worth noting for this clone: The antigen is not known.

Each subset's genomic DNA was split evenly across several immunoSEQ plates. Template for every sorted-subset replicate PCR totaled about 200 ng DNA, tens of thousands of T cell genomes. Repertoires were generated with immunoSEQ multiplex PCR, while TCRdb's copy carries only in-frame clones and drops some. The table includes 2 million to 2.5 million clones, roughly 92% detected once. The study drew all its donors from Caucasian adults living in Nashville, Tennessee. Between the trimmed V and J ends, which lost 4 bases and 7 bases, there was a span of 20 bases. The CDR3 length is 15 residues. Germline V CDR1 and CDR2: MDHEN, SYDVKM.

This chain connects TRBV28 to TRBJ2-7, with a tentative D call TRBD2 (6 bases). This clonotype was sampled from a man aged 18 to 30 in good health. Some clones in this sample may be carry-over from other donors' samples. Material for sequencing was naive CD4+ T cells from PBMCs. As to subset: CD45RA+ positively selected. CDR3 protein: CASSYSGGAAREQYF. CDR3 DNA sequence: TGTGCCAGCAGTTATAGCGGCGGGGCCGCTCGGGAGCAGTACTTC.